This T cell receptor (beta chain) was sequenced in a study of CD8 T cells in Susac syndrome. After extraction with the RNeasy kit, roughly 0.5 to 1 ug of the RNA was reverse transcribed using random hexamers. TCRdb independently ran MiXCR on the immunoSEQ multiplex PCR reads; one entry per CDR3 protein. This table holds around 200,000 distinct CDR3 sequences, about 94% found once. V shed 3 bases and J shed 3 bases, with 19 bases lying between them. Germline values: CDR1 SGHDT, CDR2 YYEEEE. CDR3 length: 16 amino acids. Sequencing targeted TCR beta in blood CD8+ and CD4+ T cells. The V call is TRBV5-6, the J call TRBJ2-7; maybe TRBD1 (6 bases). The sequence derives from a human donor with multiple sclerosis. The sequencing input was CD8+ T cells from PBMCs. DNA of the CDR3: TGTGCCAGCAGCTCCCTTCGACAGGAGCCTTTCTACGAGCAGTACTTC. Its protein product is CASSSLRQEPFYEQYF.